These 25 T cell receptor beta chains came from one sample sequenced in a study of spatial heterogeneity in lung cancer. TCRdb reprocessed the 5' RACE reads via MiXCR and lists one record per CDR3 protein. The sample includes approximately 11,000 distinct CDR3 sequences, approximately 3.5% of them seen just once. Time point defined: sample taken at primary tumor resection. Tumor, nontumor lung or frozen PBMC supplied whole RNA, sequenced without sorting. The starting material was normal lung tissue next to the tumor, obtained at surgery. The receptor set was obtained from a male donor with early-stage non-small cell lung cancer.

This clonotype was seen repeatedly, ten times or more. Being off target in a library aimed at alpha chains, this beta chain has a size of little meaning. The V gene is TRBV6-5, the J gene TRBJ2-3; D may be TRBD1 (5 bases). Between the trimmed V and J ends, which lost 7 bases and 1 base, there was a span of 12 bases. Germline V lookup: CDR1 MNHEY, CDR2 SVGAGI. The CDR3 is 14 residues long. The CDR3 nucleotides are TGTGCCAGCAAAGCCATGACAGGCACAGATACGCAGTATTTT. It specifies CASKAMTGTDTQYF.

This clonotype was counted many times. The library was prepared for alpha chains; this beta chain is a stray read, so its frequency means little. This chain links TRBV7-9 with TRBJ2-2; 7 bases are a match to TRBD2. V trimming: 5 bases; J trimming: 7 bases; junction bases outside the gene matches: 10. The CDR3 spans 15 residues. From germline, CDR1 is SEHNR and CDR2 FQNEAQ (reference sequence). The CDR3: CASSLRGDIGGELFF. In DNA, the CDR3 is TGTGCCAGCAGCCTCCGGGGGGATATCGGCGGGGAGCTGTTTTTT.

This clonotype qualifies as medium-sized. The library was prepared for alpha chains; this beta chain is a stray read, so its frequency means little. The rearrangement joins TRBV30 to TRBJ1-5; D remains unclear. The CDR3 runs 13 residues. CDR1 and CDR2 from the germline V gene are GTSNPN and SVGIG (reference sequence). Trimming cost V 1 base and J 5 bases, with 9 bases left between them. Here the CDR3 reads CAWSGAAHQPQHF. CDR3 coding DNA: TGTGCCTGGAGTGGGGCAGCCCATCAGCCCCAGCATTTT.

There are many counts of this clonotype. This beta chain turned up in a library designed for alpha chains; as an off-target read, its abundance says little. This chain joins TRBV9 and TRBJ2-1; D perhaps matches TRBD2 (6 bases). Trimming took 4 bases from V and 9 from J, leaving 23 bases between them. The CDR3 consists of 16 residues. Germline lookup yields CDR1 SGDLS and CDR2 YYNGEE. The chain's CDR3 is CASSPTGTAEVPEQFF. The CDR3 coding sequence is TGTGCCAGCAGCCCGACGGGGACTGCCGAGGTGCCTGAGCAGTTCTTC. Combining the CDR3 with reference TRBV9 and TRBJ2-1 gives the whole variable domain DSGVTQTPKHLITATGQRVTLRCSPRSGDLSVYWYQQSLDQGLQFLIQYYNGEERAKGNILERFSAQQFPDLHSELNLSSLELGDSALYFCASSPTGTAEVPEQFFGPGTRLTVL.

This clonotype is medium-sized within its sample. In a library made to pick up alpha chains, this beta chain is a stray read with a size that means little. The chain is built from TRBV11-1 and TRBJ2-7; unclear D gene. This CDR3 region has 14 residues. V was clipped by 3 bases and J by 0 bases, with 9 bases between them. Germline loops: CDR1 SGHAT, CDR2 FQDESV (reference sequence). CDR3 nucleotides: TGTGCCAGCAGCTTTGGGCTTTCCTCCTACGAGCAGTACTTC. Translation: CASSFGLSSYEQYF.

This clonotype was seen at least ten times. Found in a library prepared for alpha chains, this beta chain is an off-target read, and its abundance has little meaning. The rearrangement links TRBV20-1 to TRBJ1-6; a weak D match, TRBD1 (5 bases). This CDR3 has 14 residues. The V gene's germline CDR1 is DFQATT and CDR2 SNEGSKA (reference sequence). V lost 3 bases to trimming and J lost 7 bases, with 13 bases between them. CDR3 DNA sequence: TGCAGTGCTAGTTCGGGGGAGGGGAATTCACCCCTCCACTTT. Its protein is CSASSGEGNSPLHF.

By proportion, this clonotype is medium-sized (0.01 to 0.1%). This beta chain turned up in a library designed for alpha chains; as an off-target read, its abundance says little. The chain is built from TRBV7-9 and TRBJ1-1; D is unresolved. Germline V gene sequence: CDR1 SEHNR, CDR2 FQNEAQ (reference sequence). The CDR3 sequence is 12 residues long. V lost 1 base and J lost 11, with 11 bases in between. CDR3 nucleotide sequence: TGTGCCAGCAGCTTAGATTTCCCTTACGCTTTCTTT. Encoded protein: CASSLDFPYAFF.

This clonotype was recorded at least ten times. With the library built for alpha chains, this beta chain is off target and its frequency is not meaningful. The CDR3 is CASSLVSGRNSYNEQFF. The DNA of the CDR3 is TGTGCCAGCAGCTTAGTTAGCGGGAGGAATTCCTACAATGAGCAGTTCTTC. The V and J genes are TRBV7-6 and TRBJ2-1, with 10 bases lining up with TRBD2. The germline gives CDR1 SGHVS, CDR2 FNYEAQ. The V gene end was trimmed by 1 base and the J gene end by 1 base; junction bases not matched to a gene: 4. This CDR3 region has 17 residues. Looking up the rest from reference TRBV7-6 and TRBJ2-1 gives the full variable domain: GAGVSQSPRYKVTKRGQDVALRCDPISGHVSLYWYRQALGQGPEFLTYFNYEAQQDKSGLPNDRFSAERPEGSISTLTIQRTEQRDSAMYRCASSLVSGRNSYNEQFFGPGTRLTVL.

This clonotype was observed at least ten times. This beta chain is an off-target read within a library intended for alpha chains, so its frequency means little. This chain joins TRBV5-1 and TRBJ1-6; possibly TRBD1 for D (5 bases). The V end was cut by 2 bases, the J end by 6 bases, with 18 bases between. The CDR3 is 17 amino acids. From germline, CDR1 is SGHRS and CDR2 YFSETQ. CDR3 nucleotide sequence: TGCGCCAGCAGCTTATCACTTTCCGGGACTTCTAATTCACCCCTCCACTTT. Its translation: CASSLSLSGTSNSPLHF.

This clonotype was detected many times. This beta chain lies outside the target of a library built for alpha chains; its clone size means little. The rearrangement uses TRBV3-1 and TRBJ2-1, with 9 bases fitting TRBD1. This CDR3 has 16 residues. Per germline, CDR1 LGHDT and CDR2 YNNKEL (reference sequence). With 4 bases clipped from V and 7 bases from J, the junction kept 11 bases outside the gene matches. The CDR3: CASSPRDRASGNEQFF. CDR3 nucleotides: TGTGCCAGCAGCCCAAGGGACAGGGCGTCGGGGAATGAGCAGTTCTTC.

In the case of this clonotype: Because the library targeted alpha chains, this beta chain is an off-target read whose size means little. The chain combines TRBV9 with TRBJ2-1; maybe TRBD2 (5 bases). Germline V CDR1 and CDR2: SGDLS, YYNGEE. The CDR3 is made up of 16 amino acids. V gave up 4 bases and J gave up 6 bases, with 20 bases separating them. The CDR3 bases are TGTGCCAGCAGCCCGAGGGAACTAGTAACTACCAATGAGCAGTTCTTC. Translating it yields CASSPRELVTTNEQFF.

This clonotype was counted ten times or more. The library was built for alpha chains, so this beta chain is an off-target read and its size means little. This chain connects TRBV7-9 to TRBJ1-2; a weak D match, TRBD1 (6 bases). V dropped 2 bases and J dropped 1 base, with 17 bases sitting between them. The CDR3 is 17 amino acids. Germline CDR1 SEHNR, CDR2 FQNEAQ (reference sequence). The DNA for the CDR3 is TGTGCCAGCAGCTTAACAGGTGGACAGCTATATAACTATGGCTACACCTTC. Translating gives CASSLTGGQLYNYGYTF.

By share, this clonotype counts as medium-sized. This beta chain appears as a stray read in a library generated for alpha chains; its size is not informative. This sequence joins TRBV6-1 and TRBJ1-5, with TRBD1 matching over 8 bases. CDR3 length: 15 amino acids. V shed 6 bases, J shed 4 bases, and the junction held 8 bases outside the gene matches. The germline CDR1 and CDR2 sequences are MNHNS and SASEGT. DNA of the CDR3: TGTGCCAGCAGATCGGACAGGGTTGATAATCAGCCCCAGCATTTT. The encoded protein is CASRSDRVDNQPQHF.

This clonotype occurred many times. As an off-target read in a library built for alpha chains, this beta chain has a frequency of little significance. The CDR3: CASSLQMNTGELFF. The CDR3 nucleotides are TGTGCCAGCAGCTTGCAAATGAACACCGGGGAGCTGTTTTTT. The chain recombines TRBV7-8 with TRBJ2-2; no clear D. This CDR3 region has 14 residues. Germline assignment: CDR1 SGHVS and CDR2 FQNEAQ. V lost 3 bases to trimming and J lost 1 base, with 6 bases between them. The variable domain in full, with the rest retrieved from reference TRBV7-8 and TRBJ2-2, is GAGVSQSPRYKVAKRGQDVALRCDPISGHVSLFWYQQALGQGPEFLTYFQNEAQLDKSGLPSDRFFAERPEGSVSTLKIQRTQQEDSAVYLCASSLQMNTGELFFGEGSRLTVL.

This clonotype rates as medium-sized. Found in a library prepared for alpha chains, this beta chain is an off-target read, and its abundance has little meaning. The chain couples TRBV7-9 to TRBJ1-1, with unresolved D. In germline, CDR1 is SEHNR, CDR2 FQNEAQ (reference sequence). The CDR3 runs 14 residues. The V gene lost 2 bases and the J gene lost 4 bases, with 11 bases spanning the gap. The CDR3 DNA reads TGTGCCAGCAGCTTAATGGGGAAGCTCACTGAAGCTTTCTTT. This sequence encodes CASSLMGKLTEAFF.

This clonotype appeared many times. Within a library made for alpha chains, this beta chain is off target, and its count is uninformative. The CDR3 DNA reads TGTGCCAGCTCACCAGCTTCGCCCTACGAGCAGTACTTC. The encoded protein is CASSPASPYEQYF. The chain links TRBV18 to TRBJ2-7; D is uncertain. Germline V gives CDR1 KGHSH, CDR2 LQKENI. The V gene lost 2 bases and the J gene lost 2 bases, with 7 bases spanning the gap. CDR3 length: 13 amino acids.

This clonotype was observed at least ten times. As an off-target read in a library built for alpha chains, this beta chain has a frequency of little significance. The chain carries TRBV20-1 and TRBJ2-3; D is ambiguous. Germline V gene data show CDR1 as DFQATT and CDR2 as SNEGSKA (reference sequence). V lost 3 bases and J 0 bases, leaving 13 bases between the germline ends. This CDR3 spans 15 amino acids. CDR3 amino acids: CSASPTTSSTDTQYF. Written as DNA, the CDR3 is TGCAGTGCTAGCCCAACTACCTCTAGCACAGATACGCAGTATTTT.

This clonotype was found a few times. Within a library made for alpha chains, this beta chain is off target, and its count is uninformative. The rearrangement uses TRBV27 and TRBJ1-3; D is unclear. CDR1 is MNHEY and CDR2 is SMNVEV in the germline V gene (reference sequence). The CDR3 has 15 amino acids. Trimming took off 3 bases at V and 0 bases at J, with 9 bases between the two ends. The CDR3 sequence: CASSLQFSSGNTIYF. The CDR3 DNA reads as TGTGCCAGCAGTTTGCAGTTTAGCTCTGGAAACACCATATATTTT.

The sample holds many counts of this clonotype. This beta chain slipped into a library made for alpha chains as a stray read, so its size is not meaningful. The rearrangement joins TRBV12-3 or TRBV12-4 to TRBJ2-2; D is ambiguous. The V end was cut by 6 bases, the J end by 6 bases, with 20 bases between. CDR3 length equals 16 residues. The CDR3: CASSNVRWLSAGELFF. The CDR3 DNA follows: TGTGCCAGCAGCAACGTCCGGTGGTTGTCAGCCGGGGAGCTGTTTTTT.

By share, this clonotype ranks as medium-sized. This beta chain lies outside the target of a library built for alpha chains; its clone size means little. V gene TRBV2 combines with J gene TRBJ2-7; the D is unclear. The V end lost 2 bases, the J end lost 6 bases, and 14 bases lay between the germline ends. Germline V CDR1 and CDR2: SNHLY, FYNNEI. This CDR3 contains 14 residues. The CDR3 bases are TGTGCCAGCAGTGAATATCGGGTCTCTGGCGAGCAGTACTTC. This sequence encodes CASSEYRVSGEQYF.

This clonotype has ten or more counts. For a library built for alpha chains, this beta chain is a stray read; little rests on its size. V gene TRBV6-2 or TRBV6-3 combines with J gene TRBJ1-1, with 11 nucleotides matching TRBD1. Germline CDR1 and CDR2: MNHEY and SVGEGT. Trimming took 5 bases from V and 4 from J; bases not matched to a gene: 6. This CDR3 has 15 amino acids. CDR3 nucleotide sequence: TGTGCCAGCAGTCCCCCGGGACAGGGGGTCACTGAAGCTTTCTTT. This encodes CASSPPGQGVTEAFF.

The sample holds many counts of this clonotype. This beta chain is a stray read from a library made for alpha chains; its abundance is not meaningful. J is TRBJ1-6 and V is TRBV3-1; TRBD1 is a possible D gene (5 bases). The CDR3 extends over 15 amino acids. V was trimmed by 6 bases and J by 13 bases, leaving 22 bases between them. From germline, CDR1 is LGHDT and CDR2 YNNKEL (reference sequence). The CDR3, as DNA: TGTGCCAGCAGTACCGGACACCTCGGTGGAGGGCCCCTCCACTTT. This encodes CASSTGHLGGGPLHF.

In this sample, this clonotype turned up many times. This beta chain appears as a stray read in a library generated for alpha chains; its size is not informative. This chain connects TRBV2 to TRBJ2-7; 7 bases align to TRBD1. Germline-derived CDR1 and CDR2 are SNHLY and FYNNEI. This CDR3 region has 15 residues. V lost 6 bases, J lost 6 bases, and 14 bases stayed unmatched. The CDR3, as DNA: TGTGCCAGCAGCGCCGAAGGGACAGCCCTCAGCGAGCAGTACTTC. Its translation is CASSAEGTALSEQYF.

This clonotype has at least ten counts. Since it is a stray read in a library aimed at alpha chains, this beta chain has a size that is not meaningful. The chain employs TRBV10-3 and TRBJ2-5; no clear D gene. Trimming pared 8 bases from V and 1 base from J, leaving 11 bases between. CDR3 length: 13 residues. CDR1 and CDR2 from the germline V gene are ENHRY and SYGVKD. This CDR3 is CAIATPPQETQYF. In DNA, the CDR3 is TGTGCCATCGCTACCCCCCCCCAAGAGACCCAGTACTTC.

This clonotype was found many times. For a library built for alpha chains, this beta chain is a stray read; little rests on its size. The CDR3 DNA sequence: TGTGCCAGCAGTCCAGGGGGCGCCGGTCAGCCCCAGCATTTT. Translation: CASSPGGAGQPQHF. The chain couples TRBV7-2 to TRBJ1-5, with 8 bases that match TRBD1. The junction had 7 bases not matched to a gene; V was cut back by 6 bases and J by 6 bases. There are 14 residues in the CDR3. The V gene's germline CDR1 is SGHTA and CDR2 FQGNSA.